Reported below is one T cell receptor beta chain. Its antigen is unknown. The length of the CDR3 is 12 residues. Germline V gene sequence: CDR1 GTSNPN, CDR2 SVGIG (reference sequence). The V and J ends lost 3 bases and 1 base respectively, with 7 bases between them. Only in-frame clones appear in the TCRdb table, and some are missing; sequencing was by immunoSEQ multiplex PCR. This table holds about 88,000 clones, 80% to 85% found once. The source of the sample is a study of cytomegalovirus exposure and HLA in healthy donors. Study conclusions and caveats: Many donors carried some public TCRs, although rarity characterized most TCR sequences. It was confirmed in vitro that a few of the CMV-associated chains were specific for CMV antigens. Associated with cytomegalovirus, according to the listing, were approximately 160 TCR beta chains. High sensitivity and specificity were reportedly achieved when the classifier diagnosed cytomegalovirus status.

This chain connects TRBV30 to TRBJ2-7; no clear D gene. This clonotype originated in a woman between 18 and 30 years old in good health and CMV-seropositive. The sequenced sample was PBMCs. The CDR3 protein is CAWRTGSYEQYF. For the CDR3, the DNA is TGTGCCTGGAGGACCGGGTCCTACGAGCAGTACTTC.